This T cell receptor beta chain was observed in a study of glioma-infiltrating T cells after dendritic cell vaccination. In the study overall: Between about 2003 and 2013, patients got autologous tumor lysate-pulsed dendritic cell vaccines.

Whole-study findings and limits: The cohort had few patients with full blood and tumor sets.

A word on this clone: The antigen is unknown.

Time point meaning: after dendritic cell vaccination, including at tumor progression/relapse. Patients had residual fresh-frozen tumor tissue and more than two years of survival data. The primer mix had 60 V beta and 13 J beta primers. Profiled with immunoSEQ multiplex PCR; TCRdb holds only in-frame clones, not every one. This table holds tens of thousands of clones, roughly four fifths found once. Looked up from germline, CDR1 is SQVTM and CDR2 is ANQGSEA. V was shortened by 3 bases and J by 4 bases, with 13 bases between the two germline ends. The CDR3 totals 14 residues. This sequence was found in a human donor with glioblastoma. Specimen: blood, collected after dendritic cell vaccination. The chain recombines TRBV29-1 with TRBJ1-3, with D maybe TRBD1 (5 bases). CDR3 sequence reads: CSVDGGIAGNTIYF. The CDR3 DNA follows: TGCAGCGTTGACGGGGGGATAGCCGGAAACACCATATATTTT.